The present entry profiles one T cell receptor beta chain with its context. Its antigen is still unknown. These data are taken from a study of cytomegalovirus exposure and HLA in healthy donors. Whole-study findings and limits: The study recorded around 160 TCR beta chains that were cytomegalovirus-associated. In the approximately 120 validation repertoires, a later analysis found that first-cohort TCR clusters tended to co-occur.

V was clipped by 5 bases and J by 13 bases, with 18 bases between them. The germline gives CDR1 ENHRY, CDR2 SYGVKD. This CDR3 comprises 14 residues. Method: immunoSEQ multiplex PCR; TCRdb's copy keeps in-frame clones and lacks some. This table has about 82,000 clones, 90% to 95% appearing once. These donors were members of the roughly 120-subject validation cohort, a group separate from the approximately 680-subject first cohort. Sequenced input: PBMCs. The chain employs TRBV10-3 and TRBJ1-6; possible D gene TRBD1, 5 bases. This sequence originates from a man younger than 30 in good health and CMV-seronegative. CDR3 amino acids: CAISPGGDSQPLHF. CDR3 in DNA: TGTGCCATCAGTCCGGGGGGGGACTCCCAGCCCCTCCACTTT.